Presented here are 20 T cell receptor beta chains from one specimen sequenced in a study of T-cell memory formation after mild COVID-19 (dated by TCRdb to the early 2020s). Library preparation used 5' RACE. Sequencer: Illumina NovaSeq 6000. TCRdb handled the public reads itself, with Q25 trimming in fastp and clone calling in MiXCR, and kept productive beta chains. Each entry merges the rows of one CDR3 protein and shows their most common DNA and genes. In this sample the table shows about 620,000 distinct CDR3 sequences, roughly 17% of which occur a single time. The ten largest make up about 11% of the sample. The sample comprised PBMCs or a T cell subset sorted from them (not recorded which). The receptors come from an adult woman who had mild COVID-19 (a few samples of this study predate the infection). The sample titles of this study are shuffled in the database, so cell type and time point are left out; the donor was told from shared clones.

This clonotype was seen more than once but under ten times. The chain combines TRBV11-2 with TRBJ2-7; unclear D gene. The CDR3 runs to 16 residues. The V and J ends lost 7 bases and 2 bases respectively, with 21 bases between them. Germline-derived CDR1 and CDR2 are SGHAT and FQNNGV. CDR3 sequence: CASTTHPISRTYEQYF. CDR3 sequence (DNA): TGTGCCAGCACCACACACCCTATCAGTAGGACCTACGAGCAGTACTTC. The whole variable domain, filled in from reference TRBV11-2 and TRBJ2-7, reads EAGVAQSPRYKIIEKRQSVAFWCNPISGHATLYWYQQILGQGPKLLIQFQNNGVVDDSQLPKDRFSAERLKGVDSTLKIQPAKLEDSAVYLCASTTHPISRTYEQYFGPGTRLTVT.

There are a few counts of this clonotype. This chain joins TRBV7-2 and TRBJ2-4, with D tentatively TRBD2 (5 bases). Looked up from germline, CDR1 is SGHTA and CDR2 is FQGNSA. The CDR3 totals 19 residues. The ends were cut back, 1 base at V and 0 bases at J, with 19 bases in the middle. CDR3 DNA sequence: TGTGCCAGCAGCTTAGATTTGCTCCGGGGTGGGGTAGCCAAAAACATTCAGTACTTC. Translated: CASSLDLLRGGVAKNIQYF. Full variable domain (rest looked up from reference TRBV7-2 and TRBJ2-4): GAGVSQSPSNKVTEKGKDVELRCDPISGHTALYWYRQSLGQGLEFLIYFQGNSAPDKSGLPSDRFSAERTGGSVSTLTIQRTQQEDSAVYLCASSLDLLRGGVAKNIQYFGAGTRLSVL.

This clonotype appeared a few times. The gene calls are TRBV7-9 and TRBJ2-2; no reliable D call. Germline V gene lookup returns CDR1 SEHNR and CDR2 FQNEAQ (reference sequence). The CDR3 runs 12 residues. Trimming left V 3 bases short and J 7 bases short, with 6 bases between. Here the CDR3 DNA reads TGTGCCAGCAGCTTCTCGGTCGGGGAGCTGTTTTTT. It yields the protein CASSFSVGELFF.

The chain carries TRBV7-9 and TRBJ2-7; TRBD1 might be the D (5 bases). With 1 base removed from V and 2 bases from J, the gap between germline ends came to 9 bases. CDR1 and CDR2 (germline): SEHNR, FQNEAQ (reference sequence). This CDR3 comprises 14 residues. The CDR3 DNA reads TGTGCCAGCAGCTTAGAGATGGGGCCCTACGAGCAGTACTTC. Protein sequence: CASSLEMGPYEQYF.

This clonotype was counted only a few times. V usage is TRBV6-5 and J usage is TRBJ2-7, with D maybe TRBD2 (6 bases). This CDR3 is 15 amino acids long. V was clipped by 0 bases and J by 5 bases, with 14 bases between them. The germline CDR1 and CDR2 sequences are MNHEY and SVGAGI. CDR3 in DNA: TGTGCCAGCAGTTACTCTGTAGGGAGGTTCGACGAGCAGTACTTC. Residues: CASSYSVGRFDEQYF.

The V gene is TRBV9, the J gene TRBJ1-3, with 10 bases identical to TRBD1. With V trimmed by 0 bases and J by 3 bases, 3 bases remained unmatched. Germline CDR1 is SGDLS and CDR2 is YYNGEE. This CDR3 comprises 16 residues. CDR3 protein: CASSVEGTGVGNTIYF. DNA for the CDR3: TGTGCCAGCAGCGTAGAGGGGACAGGGGTTGGAAACACCATATATTTT.

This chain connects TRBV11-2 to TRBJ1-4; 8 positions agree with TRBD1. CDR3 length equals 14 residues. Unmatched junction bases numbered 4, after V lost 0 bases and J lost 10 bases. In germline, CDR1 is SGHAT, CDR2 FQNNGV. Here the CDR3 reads CASSLEDRAGKLFF. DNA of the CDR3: TGTGCCAGCAGCTTAGAGGACAGGGCGGGAAAACTGTTTTTT.

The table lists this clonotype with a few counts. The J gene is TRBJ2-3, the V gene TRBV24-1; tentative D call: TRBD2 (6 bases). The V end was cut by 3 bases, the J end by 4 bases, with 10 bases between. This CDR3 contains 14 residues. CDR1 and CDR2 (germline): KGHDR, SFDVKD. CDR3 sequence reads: CATSDRGNADTQYF. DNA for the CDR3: TGTGCCACCAGTGATCGGGGGAACGCAGATACGCAGTATTTT.

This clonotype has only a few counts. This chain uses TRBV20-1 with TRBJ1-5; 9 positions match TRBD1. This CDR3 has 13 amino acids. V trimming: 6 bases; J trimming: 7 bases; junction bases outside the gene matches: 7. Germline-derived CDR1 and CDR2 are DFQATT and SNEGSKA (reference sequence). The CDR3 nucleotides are TGCAGTGCATTCCGGGACAGGGACCAGCCCCAGCATTTT. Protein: CSAFRDRDQPQHF.

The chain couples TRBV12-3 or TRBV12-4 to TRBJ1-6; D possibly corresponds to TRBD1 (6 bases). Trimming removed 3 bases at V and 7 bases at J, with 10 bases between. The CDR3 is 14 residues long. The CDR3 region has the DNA TGTGCCAGCAGTTTTGGGGGCGCCAATTCACCCCTCCACTTT. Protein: CASSFGGANSPLHF.

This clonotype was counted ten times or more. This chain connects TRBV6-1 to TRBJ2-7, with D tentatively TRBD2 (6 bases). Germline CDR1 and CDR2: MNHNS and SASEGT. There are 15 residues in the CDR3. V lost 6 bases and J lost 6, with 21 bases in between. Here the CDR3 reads CASSKRSREVSEQYF. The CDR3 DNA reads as TGTGCCAGCAGCAAAAGGTCCAGGGAGGTCTCCGAGCAGTACTTC.

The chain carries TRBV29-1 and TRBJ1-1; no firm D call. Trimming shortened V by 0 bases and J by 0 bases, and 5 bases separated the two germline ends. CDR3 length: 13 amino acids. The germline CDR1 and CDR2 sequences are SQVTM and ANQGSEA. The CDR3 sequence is CSVEDLMNTEAFF. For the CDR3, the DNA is TGCAGCGTTGAAGATCTAATGAACACTGAAGCTTTCTTT.

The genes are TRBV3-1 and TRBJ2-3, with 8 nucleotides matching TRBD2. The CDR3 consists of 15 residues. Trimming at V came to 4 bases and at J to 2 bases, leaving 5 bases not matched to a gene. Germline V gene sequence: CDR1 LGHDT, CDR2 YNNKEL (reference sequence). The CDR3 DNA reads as TGTGCCAGCAGCCCTAGCGGGCGTTACACAGATACGCAGTATTTT. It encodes CASSPSGRYTDTQYF.

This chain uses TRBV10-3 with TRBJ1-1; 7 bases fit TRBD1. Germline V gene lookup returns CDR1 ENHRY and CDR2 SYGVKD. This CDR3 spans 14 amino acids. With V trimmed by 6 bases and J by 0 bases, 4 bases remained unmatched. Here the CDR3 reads CAIRGQTMNTEAFF. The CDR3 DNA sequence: TGTGCCATCAGGGGACAGACCATGAACACTGAAGCTTTCTTT.

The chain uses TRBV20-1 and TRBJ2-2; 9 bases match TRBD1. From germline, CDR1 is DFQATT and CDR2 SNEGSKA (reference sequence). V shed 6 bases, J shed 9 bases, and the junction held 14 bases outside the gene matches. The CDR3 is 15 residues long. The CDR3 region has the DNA TGCAGTGCAAAACCGGGACAGGGTGGTTCTCGGGAGCTGTTTTTT. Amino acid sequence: CSAKPGQGGSRELFF.

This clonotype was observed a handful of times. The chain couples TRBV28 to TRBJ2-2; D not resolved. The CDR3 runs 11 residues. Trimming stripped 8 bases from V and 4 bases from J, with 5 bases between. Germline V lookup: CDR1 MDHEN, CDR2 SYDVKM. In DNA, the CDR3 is TGTGCCAGCTTCACCACCGGGGAGCTGTTTTTT. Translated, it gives CASFTTGELFF.

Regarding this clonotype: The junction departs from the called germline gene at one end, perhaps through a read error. The CDR3, as DNA: TGTGCCAGCAGTCTAGCAGGGCTTGGAAACACCATATATTTT. This translates into CASSLAGLGNTIYF. This chain joins TRBV12-3 or TRBV12-4 and TRBJ1-3, with TRBD1 as a possible D gene (5 bases). The CDR3 totals 14 residues.

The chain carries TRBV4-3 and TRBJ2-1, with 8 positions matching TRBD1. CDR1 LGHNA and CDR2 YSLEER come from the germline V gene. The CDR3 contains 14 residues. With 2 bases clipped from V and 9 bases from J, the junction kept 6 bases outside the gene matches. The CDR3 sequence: CASSQTDRVFEQFF. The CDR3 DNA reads TGCGCCAGCAGCCAAACGGACAGGGTTTTTGAGCAGTTCTTC.

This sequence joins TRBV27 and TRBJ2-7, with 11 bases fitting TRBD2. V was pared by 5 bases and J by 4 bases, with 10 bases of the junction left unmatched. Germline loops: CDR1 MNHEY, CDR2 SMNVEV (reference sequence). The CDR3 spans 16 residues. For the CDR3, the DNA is TGTGCCAGCAGTCCTGGGACTAGCGGCTACATTTACGAGCAGTACTTC. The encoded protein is CASSPGTSGYIYEQYF.

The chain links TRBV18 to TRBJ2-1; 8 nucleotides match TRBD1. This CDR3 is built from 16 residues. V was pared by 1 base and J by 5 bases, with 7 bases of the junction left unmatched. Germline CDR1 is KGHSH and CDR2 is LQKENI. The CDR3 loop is CASSPQGQGFDNEQFF. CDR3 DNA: TGTGCCAGCTCACCACAAGGACAGGGTTTCGACAATGAGCAGTTCTTC.